Presented here are 31 T cell receptor beta chains from one specimen sequenced in a study of T cell responses to AZD1222 COVID-19 vaccine. Sequencing was performed with immunoSEQ multiplex PCR; in TCRdb, only in-frame clones are kept and a portion is missing. The sample shows some 140,000 clones, over 75% of them seen only once. The specimen was peripheral blood, collected 28 days after the second AZD1222 dose. Source of these receptors: an adult who received the AZD1222 COVID-19 vaccine.

The chain is built from TRBV5-8 and TRBJ1-6, with 8 nucleotides matching TRBD1. The germline V gene encodes CDR1 SGHTS and CDR2 YDEGEE. J was trimmed by 7 bases and V by 4 bases; bases with no gene match: 7. The CDR3 contains 15 residues. The CDR3 DNA reads TGTGCCAGCAGCATAAGACAGGGGCAAAATTCACCCCTCCACTTT. It is translated as CASSIRQGQNSPLHF.

This clone has a single count. J is TRBJ2-7 and V is TRBV7-9, with a tentative D call TRBD1 (6 bases). Germline values: CDR1 SEHNR, CDR2 FQNEAQ (reference sequence). V was pared by 5 bases and J by 4 bases, with 18 bases between. The CDR3 runs to 15 residues. The CDR3 DNA is TGTGCCAGCAGCCGAAATTTGGGGACATCTTACGAGCAGTACTTC. Translation: CASSRNLGTSYEQYF.

The chain uses TRBV2 and TRBJ1-5; D is possibly TRBD1 (6 bases). The CDR3 is 14 amino acids. Germline CDR1 and CDR2: SNHLY and FYNNEI. Trimming shortened V by 6 bases and J by 6 bases, and 15 bases separated the two germline ends. CDR3 sequence (DNA): TGTGCCAGCAGCGGCGGACAGTGGGGTCAGCCCCAGCATTTT. Its translation: CASSGGQWGQPQHF.

The rearrangement links TRBV5-6 to TRBJ1-3, with no clear D. V was trimmed by 0 bases and J by 2 bases, leaving 9 bases between them. The CDR3 extends over 15 amino acids. Germline values: CDR1 SGHDT, CDR2 YYEEEE. CDR3 loop: CASSLADGAGNTIYF. CDR3 nucleotide sequence: TGTGCCAGCAGCTTGGCCGACGGGGCTGGAAACACCATATATTTT.

The chain links TRBV29-1 to TRBJ2-2, with TRBD2 identical over 7 bases. The CDR3 length is 15 residues. Germline V lookup: CDR1 SQVTM, CDR2 ANQGSEA. Germline trimming cut 6 bases from V and 0 bases from J; bases unmatched to any gene: 7. DNA for the CDR3: TGCAGCGTCAATAGCGGGTACGCGAACACCGGGGAGCTGTTTTTT. This codes for CSVNSGYANTGELFF.

This chain joins TRBV15 and TRBJ1-3; D is ambiguous. Per germline, CDR1 LNHNV and CDR2 YYDKDF (reference sequence). The CDR3 is 14 amino acids. The V and J ends lost 5 bases and 3 bases respectively, with 11 bases between them. The CDR3 protein is CATSPDSNGNTIYF. CDR3 DNA: TGTGCCACCAGCCCAGACTCCAATGGAAACACCATATATTTT.

This chain connects TRBV3-1 (or the pseudogene TRBV3-2) to TRBJ1-1; D perhaps matches TRBD1 (5 bases). From germline, CDR1 is LGHDT and CDR2 YNNKEL (reference sequence). CDR3 length equals 14 residues. Trimming left V 1 base short and J 1 base short, with 7 bases between. The CDR3 DNA follows: TGTGCCAGCAGCCAAGCGCAGGGGAACACTGAAGCTTTCTTT. This translates into CASSQAQGNTEAFF.

J is TRBJ1-3 and V is TRBV30; maybe TRBD1 (5 bases). The germline gives CDR1 GTSNPN, CDR2 SVGIG (reference sequence). The V end was cut by 0 bases, the J end by 0 bases, with 12 bases between. CDR3 length: 16 amino acids. The CDR3 region has the DNA TGTGCCTGGAGTGTACGTCGGGGCCTCTCTGGAAACACCATATATTTT. As protein: CAWSVRRGLSGNTIYF.

This clone was observed once. The chain is built from TRBV14 and TRBJ2-2, with D possibly being TRBD1 (5 bases). Trimming took off 2 bases at V and 4 bases at J, with 14 bases between the two ends. Germline V gene sequence: CDR1 SGHDN, CDR2 FVKESK. This CDR3 comprises 16 residues. The CDR3, as DNA: TGTGCCAGCAGCCAACTCGTAGGGGATCCCACCGGGGAGCTGTTTTTT. Translated, it gives CASSQLVGDPTGELFF.

This chain links TRBV28 with TRBJ2-3; weak D call: TRBD1 (6 bases). V lost 5 bases and J 10 bases, leaving 13 bases between the germline ends. In germline, CDR1 is MDHEN, CDR2 SYDVKM. CDR3 length equals 12 residues. DNA for the CDR3: TGTGCCAGCAGTAACAGGGTACGGGCGCAGTATTTT. This gives the protein CASSNRVRAQYF.

The chain has TRBV6-5 and TRBJ1-6, with TRBD1 as a possible D gene (5 bases). CDR1 is MNHEY, CDR2 SVGAGI, per germline. V shed 0 bases and J shed 8 bases, with 14 bases lying between them. The CDR3 has 16 residues. The CDR3 protein is CASSYSPAGRDSPLHF. The CDR3 bases are TGTGCCAGCAGTTACTCTCCTGCAGGCAGGGATTCACCCCTCCACTTT.

The count of this clone is one. The CDR3 here is CASSLVGGNEQYF. The CDR3 DNA is TGTGCCAGCAGCTTGGTCGGGGGTAACGAGCAGTACTTC. The J gene is TRBJ2-7, the V gene TRBV5-6; possible D gene TRBD2, 6 bases. V was clipped by 0 bases and J by 5 bases, with 9 bases between them. Per germline, CDR1 SGHDT and CDR2 YYEEEE. The CDR3 spans 13 residues.

The CDR3 DNA follows: TGTGCCTGGAGTCCCCGGAGTAATTCACCCCTCCACTTT. Protein product: CAWSPRSNSPLHF. The rearrangement joins TRBV30 to TRBJ1-6, with D hard to call. V was clipped by 2 bases and J by 6 bases, with 8 bases between them. This CDR3 contains 13 residues. Germline V CDR1 and CDR2: GTSNPN, SVGIG (reference sequence).

The chain carries TRBV12-3 or TRBV12-4 and TRBJ2-5; D is possibly TRBD1 (5 bases). The germline V and J ends were trimmed by 8 bases and 2 bases, with 6 bases remaining between them. The CDR3 runs to 11 residues. The CDR3, as DNA: TGTGCCAGCCGACAGCAAGAGACCCAGTACTTC. It codes for CASRQQETQYF.

V is TRBV5-6 and J is TRBJ1-2, with 7 bases identical to TRBD1. This CDR3 is 14 amino acids long. The V gene's germline CDR1 is SGHDT and CDR2 YYEEEE. V was pared by 2 bases and J by 3 bases, with 4 bases of the junction left unmatched. CDR3 DNA: TGTGCCAGCAGCTTTGAAGGGGGCTACTATGGCTACACCTTC. This translates into CASSFEGGYYGYTF. The full variable domain, rest sourced from reference TRBV5-6 and TRBJ1-2, is DAGVTQSPTHLIKTRGQQVTLRCSPKSGHDTVSWYQQALGQGPQFIFQYYEEEERQRGNFPDRFSGHQFPNYSSELNVNALLLGDSALYLCASSFEGGYYGYTFGSGTRLTVV.

The chain links TRBV6-5 to TRBJ1-6, with D hard to call. V was clipped by 8 bases and J by 10 bases, with 21 bases between them. The germline CDR1 and CDR2 sequences are MNHEY and SVGAGI. This CDR3 comprises 15 residues. This CDR3 is CASDSGWGADSPLHF. CDR3 DNA: TGTGCCAGCGATTCGGGTTGGGGAGCCGACTCACCCCTCCACTTT.

CDR3 nucleotides: TGTGCCAGCAGTTTAGATTCAGGCACTGAAGCTTTCTTT. It translates to CASSLDSGTEAFF. This chain joins TRBV27 and TRBJ1-1; the D is unclear. Germline assignment: CDR1 MNHEY and CDR2 SMNVEV (reference sequence). This CDR3 contains 13 residues. The ends were cut back, 2 bases at V and 4 bases at J, with 8 bases in the middle.

This chain links TRBV7-9 with TRBJ2-7; 11 bases agree with TRBD2. The CDR3 contains 15 residues. V dropped 5 bases and J dropped 6; count of bases not matched to a gene: 9. Germline loops: CDR1 SEHNR, CDR2 FQNEAQ (reference sequence). CDR3 sequence reads: CASSRDLAGGSEQYF. The CDR3 DNA sequence: TGTGCCAGCAGCCGAGACCTAGCGGGAGGTAGCGAGCAGTACTTC. The variable domain in full, with the rest retrieved from reference TRBV7-9 and TRBJ2-7, is DTGVSQNPRHKITKRGQNVTFRCDPISEHNRLYWYRQTLGQGPEFLTYFQNEAQLEKSRLLSDRFSAERPKGSFSTLEIQRTEQGDSAMYLCASSRDLAGGSEQYFGPGTRLTVT.

The V call is TRBV28, the J call TRBJ2-7; 8 bases fit TRBD2. Germline loops: CDR1 MDHEN, CDR2 SYDVKM. The CDR3 totals 14 residues. J lost 4 bases, V lost 8 bases, and 10 bases had no gene match. The CDR3 spells CASRPGLGYYEQYF. CDR3 nucleotides: TGTGCCAGCCGCCCGGGACTAGGATATTACGAGCAGTACTTC. Variable domain in full (rest from reference TRBV28 and TRBJ2-7): DVKVTQSSRYLVKRTGEKVFLECVQDMDHENMFWYRQDPGLGLRLIYFSYDVKMKEKGDIPEGYSVSREKKERFSLILESASTNQTSMYLCASRPGLGYYEQYFGPGTRLTVT.

This chain connects TRBV12-3 or TRBV12-4 to TRBJ1-1; D uncertain. V lost 6 bases and J lost 11, with 16 bases in between. This CDR3 spans 12 amino acids. CDR3 residues: CASSFGDDEAFF. The CDR3 DNA is TGTGCCAGCAGCTTTGGAGACGATGAGGCTTTCTTT.

The chain couples TRBV7-8 to TRBJ2-5; D possibly corresponds to TRBD2 (7 bases). The CDR3 is made up of 15 amino acids. V gave up 3 bases and J gave up 4 bases, with 15 bases separating them. Germline-derived CDR1 and CDR2 are SGHVS and FQNEAQ. In DNA, the CDR3 is TGTGCCAGCAGCTTCCTAACGGGGGGCGGAGAGACCCAGTACTTC. It specifies CASSFLTGGGETQYF.

The chain joins TRBV4-1 to TRBJ2-5; D possibly corresponds to TRBD1 (6 bases). This CDR3 has 15 residues. With 1 base removed from V and 5 bases from J, the gap between germline ends came to 14 bases. Germline loops: CDR1 MGHRA, CDR2 YSYEKL. This CDR3 is CASSQGQVGSETQYF. CDR3 nucleotide sequence: TGCGCCAGCAGCCAAGGACAGGTTGGCTCGGAGACCCAGTACTTC.

V and J are TRBV5-1 and TRBJ2-3; D uncertain. The CDR3 runs 17 residues. Trimming cost V 4 bases and J 5 bases, with 23 bases left between them. CDR1 SGHRS and CDR2 YFSETQ come from the germline V gene. CDR3 DNA sequence: TGCGCCAGCAGCGCGAACCCCCGAGGAGTAGGCAAAGATACGCAGTATTTT. Its protein is CASSANPRGVGKDTQYF. The variable domain in full, completed from reference TRBV5-1 and TRBJ2-3, reads KAGVTQTPRYLIKTRGQQVTLSCSPISGHRSVSWYQQTPGQGLQFLFEYFSETQRNKGNFPGRFSGRQFSNSRSEMNVSTLELGDSALYLCASSANPRGVGKDTQYFGPGTRLTVL.

The count of this clone is one. The chain combines TRBV28 with TRBJ2-1; TRBD2 might be the D (6 bases). The CDR3 spans 14 residues. Between the trimmed V and J ends, which lost 3 bases and 2 bases, there was a span of 8 bases. Germline CDR1 reads MDHEN; CDR2 reads SYDVKM. The CDR3 protein is CASSLAGTYNEQFF. The CDR3 region has the DNA TGTGCCAGCAGTTTGGCGGGAACCTACAATGAGCAGTTCTTC. Supplemented by reference TRBV28 and TRBJ2-1, the full variable domain reads DVKVTQSSRYLVKRTGEKVFLECVQDMDHENMFWYRQDPGLGLRLIYFSYDVKMKEKGDIPEGYSVSREKKERFSLILESASTNQTSMYLCASSLAGTYNEQFFGPGTRLTVL.

The rearrangement joins TRBV30 to TRBJ2-1, with unresolved D. There are 17 residues in the CDR3. Per the germline V gene, CDR1 is GTSNPN and CDR2 is SVGIG (reference sequence). The V and J ends lost 0 bases and 0 bases respectively, with 15 bases between them. The CDR3 reads CAWSVFGQWSSYNEQFF. CDR3 coding DNA: TGTGCCTGGAGTGTATTCGGGCAGTGGAGCTCCTACAATGAGCAGTTCTTC.

The CDR3: CASSIAGSSYEQYF. CDR3 DNA: TGTGCCAGTAGTATAGCCGGGAGCTCCTACGAGCAGTACTTC. The chain couples TRBV19 to TRBJ2-7; D perhaps matches TRBD2 (6 bases). Between the trimmed V and J ends, which lost 1 base and 0 bases, there was a span of 7 bases. The CDR3 extends over 14 amino acids. Germline V lookup: CDR1 LNHDA, CDR2 SQIVND (reference sequence).

About this clone itself: Other DNA sequences of this sample code for an identical CDR3. The chain links TRBV28 to TRBJ2-5; D perhaps matches TRBD2 (5 bases). The CDR3 has 13 residues. The ends were cut back, 2 bases at V and 3 bases at J, with 7 bases in the middle. CDR1 is MDHEN, CDR2 SYDVKM, per germline. This CDR3 is CASSLGGEETQYF. The CDR3, as DNA: TGTGCCAGCAGTTTAGGAGGAGAAGAGACCCAGTACTTC.

The chain couples TRBV28 to TRBJ1-1; 11 nucleotides agree with TRBD1. This CDR3 region has 14 residues. The germline V gene encodes CDR1 MDHEN and CDR2 SYDVKM. After removal of 11 bases from V and 3 bases from J, the junction contained 8 bases not matched to a gene. CDR3 in DNA: TGTGCCGGGAGGACAGGGGGCTTAGACACTGAAGCTTTCTTT. Its protein is CAGRTGGLDTEAFF.

V gene TRBV6-5 combines with J gene TRBJ1-2, with 9 positions matching TRBD1. This CDR3 has 14 residues. Germline loops: CDR1 MNHEY, CDR2 SVGAGI. Trimming took 7 bases from V and 8 from J; bases not matched to a gene: 11. The CDR3 sequence: CASTQRDRVEGYTF. CDR3 sequence (DNA): TGTGCCAGCACCCAACGGGACAGGGTGGAGGGCTACACCTTC.

This clone has more than one count but fewer than ten. The chain combines TRBV2 with TRBJ2-1; 10 nucleotides agree with TRBD2. There are 14 residues in the CDR3. Germline V gene data show CDR1 as SNHLY and CDR2 as FYNNEI. V trimming: 5 bases; J trimming: 7 bases; junction bases outside the gene matches: 5. The CDR3 nucleotides read TGTGCCAGCAGTTACCTAGCGGGAGTAAATGAGCAGTTCTTC. Protein: CASSYLAGVNEQFF.

As to this clone: This may stem from a read error, because a much larger clone lies one nucleotide away. The chain carries TRBV4-1 and TRBJ2-1; TRBD2 agrees at 7 bases. V trimming: 3 bases; J trimming: 5 bases; junction bases outside the gene matches: 7. In germline, CDR1 is MGHRA, CDR2 YSYEKL. The CDR3 runs 15 residues. CDR3 amino acids: CASSHRGGSHNEQFF. CDR3 bases: TGCGCCAGCAGCCATCGAGGCGGGAGCCACAATGAGCAGTTCTTC.